A selection of T cell receptor beta chains follows, all from one sample in a study of PD-1 blockade in classical Hodgkin lymphoma. Assay used: immunoSEQ multiplex PCR; TCRdb lists only in-frame clones, some missing. The sample includes roughly 14,000 clones, roughly 84% of them seen just once. The sample was peripheral blood mononuclear cells (PBMCs), taken at baseline. The source is a human donor with classical Hodgkin lymphoma. The CDR3 runs from the conserved cysteine through the conserved F or W. The order of the fields is CDR3 protein, CDR3 DNA, clone size, V gene, D gene, J gene. A D gene is named only where the DNA matches it firmly. For some rows the clone size is stated as once, few or many, or as a class when expanded; others skip it.

CASSLHPSNQPQHF,TGTGCCAGCAGTTTACATCCTTCCAATCAGCCCCAGCATTTT,.,TRBV28,.,TRBJ1-5
CASSQDGGEQYF,TGCGCCAGCAGCCAAGATGGTGGGGAGCAGTACTTC,.,TRBV4-1,.,TRBJ2-7
CASSFWTSGAYNEQFF,TGCGCCAGCAGCTTCTGGACTAGCGGGGCCTACAATGAGCAGTTCTTC,.,TRBV5-1,TRBD2,TRBJ2-1
CASSLGSGGFYGYTF,TGTGCCAGCAGCTTAGGGTCAGGGGGCTTCTATGGCTACACCTTC,.,TRBV7-9,TRBD1,TRBJ1-2
CASSLEVNEQYF,TGTGCCAGCAGCTTAGAGGTAAACGAGCAGTACTTC,.,TRBV5-5,.,TRBJ2-7
CARSFPSTYNEQFF,TGTGCCAGAAGCTTCCCTAGCACTTACAATGAGCAGTTCTTC,once,TRBV5-3,.,TRBJ2-1
CSVAHRQTETQYF,TGCAGCGTTGCTCACAGACAGACCGAGACCCAGTACTTC,.,TRBV29-1,.,TRBJ2-5
CASRGGYEQYF,TGTGCCAGCAGAGGAGGCTACGAGCAGTACTTC,.,TRBV2,.,TRBJ2-7
CAWSTPTGANEQFF,TGTGCCTGGAGTACCCCGACAGGGGCTAACGAGCAGTTCTTC,.,TRBV30,TRBD1,TRBJ2-1
CASNPTGNGNTIYF,TGTGCCAGTAACCCGACAGGGAATGGAAACACCATATATTTT,.,TRBV19,TRBD1,TRBJ1-3
CASSPGGSNQPQHF,TGTGCCAGCAGCCCCGGAGGGAGCAATCAGCCCCAGCATTTT,few,TRBV28,.,TRBJ1-5
CATSRGTGGVNTEAFF,TGTGCCACCAGCAGGGGGACAGGGGGCGTGAACACTGAAGCTTTCTTT,.,TRBV15,TRBD1,TRBJ1-1
CASSVGPRDTIYF,TGTGCCAGCAGCGTGGGTCCGCGGGACACCATATATTTT,.,TRBV9,.,TRBJ1-3
CASSLARDSSQAFF,TGCGCCAGCAGCTTGGCTCGCGACAGTTCCCAAGCTTTCTTT,.,TRBV5-1,.,TRBJ1-1
CASSLLTGVAHEQYF,TGCGCCAGCAGCTTGCTGACAGGGGTGGCCCACGAGCAGTACTTC,few,TRBV5-1,TRBD1,TRBJ2-7
CASSPSPGRTDTQYF,TGTGCCAGCAGTCCTTCGCCAGGGCGCACAGATACGCAGTATTTT,.,TRBV27,.,TRBJ2-3
CASSPQGMEDEQYF,TGTGCCAGCAGCCCACAGGGTATGGAGGACGAGCAGTACTTC,.,TRBV11-2,.,TRBJ2-7
CASSPPTASGNTIYF,TGTGCCAGCAGCCCCCCGACAGCCTCTGGAAACACCATATATTTT,.,TRBV7-9,.,TRBJ1-3
CASSPGTELYQPQHF,TGTGCCAGCAGCCCCGGGACAGAGCTGTATCAGCCCCAGCATTTT,.,TRBV7-9,TRBD1,TRBJ1-5
CASSLAPSGSTHEQYF,TGTGCCAGCAGCTTAGCCCCTAGCGGGAGCACCCACGAGCAGTACTTC,.,TRBV7-6,TRBD2,TRBJ2-7
CASSLDTTSGANVLTF,TGTGCCAGCAGCTTAGATACGACTTCTGGGGCCAACGTCCTGACTTTC,.,TRBV11-3,.,TRBJ2-6
CASSPAGSGNSPLHF,TGTGCCAGCAGCCCGGCAGGCAGTGGTAATTCACCCCTCCACTTT,.,TRBV5-4,.,TRBJ1-6
CASSSWFGTANYGYTF,TGTGCCAGCAGCTCGTGGTTTGGGACAGCTAACTATGGCTACACCTTC,.,TRBV7-9,TRBD1,TRBJ1-2
CASSYRWTGQGGEQYF,TGTGCCAGCAGTTACCGCTGGACAGGGCAGGGAGGCGAGCAGTACTTC,.,TRBV6-5,TRBD1,TRBJ2-7